Below are 26 T cell receptor beta chains sequenced from a single sample in a study of T cell repertoires in cytomegalovirus infection. Their antigens are not known. MiXCR, applied by TCRdb to the reads, yields one record per CDR3 protein. The table has about half a million distinct CDR3 sequences, roughly 34% seen once. The sample was cultured PBMCs, taken from culture after CMV antigen stimulation. Every receptor here comes from a human donor in good health (CMV status not recorded). Some clones in this sample may be carry-over from other donors' samples.

By proportion, this clonotype is medium-sized. This sequence joins TRBV25-1 and TRBJ2-1; 11 bases map to TRBD2. The germline CDR1 and CDR2 sequences are MGHDK and SYGVNS. The V gene end was trimmed by 7 bases and the J gene end by 7 bases; junction bases not matched to a gene: 15. The CDR3 spans 17 residues. This chain's CDR3 is CASTLTSGRPGGNEQFF. The DNA of the CDR3 is TGTGCCAGCACTTTAACTAGCGGGAGACCGGGGGGAAATGAGCAGTTCTTC.

The table lists this clonotype with a few counts. This chain uses TRBV4-3 with TRBJ2-3; D might be TRBD2 (6 bases). Trimming took off 0 bases at V and 9 bases at J, with 16 bases between the two ends. Germline CDR1 is LGHNA and CDR2 is YSLEER. This CDR3 is built from 15 residues. For the CDR3, the DNA is TGCGCCAGCAGCCAAGACCGCCGGGGGAGTCTGACGCAGTATTTT. This codes for CASSQDRRGSLTQYF.

The rearrangement uses TRBV6-1 and TRBJ1-2; D is perhaps TRBD1 (5 bases). CDR3 length equals 13 residues. Germline loops: CDR1 MNHNS, CDR2 SASEGT. Between the trimmed V and J ends, which lost 4 bases and 7 bases, there was a span of 13 bases. The CDR3 bases are TGTGCCAGCAGTGGAGACGGAGGGGCTGGCTACACCTTC. It translates to CASSGDGGAGYTF.

This clonotype appeared many times. The V and J genes are TRBV7-8 and TRBJ2-1; TRBD2 matches 8 bases. The J segment lost 5 bases and the V segment lost 5 bases, leaving 11 bases of the junction unmatched. This CDR3 spans 16 amino acids. The germline V gene encodes CDR1 SGHVS and CDR2 FQNEAQ. CDR3 sequence reads: CASSPDLGLGNNEQFF. DNA of the CDR3: TGTGCCAGCAGCCCGGATTTGGGACTAGGAAACAATGAGCAGTTCTTC.

This clonotype was seen only a few times. The chain carries TRBV24-1 and TRBJ2-1; 7 bases map to TRBD2. Per germline, CDR1 KGHDR and CDR2 SFDVKD. This CDR3 spans 16 amino acids. Trimming cost V 4 bases and J 9 bases; bases outside gene matches: 14. CDR3 sequence reads: CATSDPTRLAGGEQFF. CDR3 DNA: TGTGCCACCAGTGACCCCACCCGACTAGCAGGAGGTGAGCAGTTCTTC.

V gene TRBV6-2 or TRBV6-3 combines with J gene TRBJ2-1, with 12 bases identical to TRBD2. J gave up 0 bases and V 7 bases, and 7 bases lay outside the gene matches. Germline V lookup: CDR1 MNHEY, CDR2 SVGEGT. The CDR3 contains 17 residues. The CDR3 sequence is CASIGLAGLSSYNEQFF. Here the CDR3 DNA reads TGTGCCAGCATCGGACTAGCGGGGCTTAGCTCCTACAATGAGCAGTTCTTC.

The V gene is TRBV20-1, the J gene TRBJ2-1, with TRBD2 matching 7 bases. Germline CDR1 reads DFQATT; CDR2 reads SNEGSKA (reference sequence). V was pared by 3 bases and J by 0 bases, with 5 bases of the junction left unmatched. The CDR3 runs 15 residues. This chain's CDR3 is CSARGGAGSYNEQFF. CDR3 in DNA: TGCAGTGCTAGGGGAGGGGCCGGCTCCTACAATGAGCAGTTCTTC.

This clonotype was observed many times. The chain has TRBV7-2 and TRBJ2-3; 8 bases line up with TRBD2. With 3 bases clipped from V and 5 bases from J, the junction kept 7 bases outside the gene matches. This CDR3 is 15 amino acids long. Germline CDR1 and CDR2: SGHTA and FQGNSA. The CDR3 DNA is TGTGCCAGCAGCTTTGGTAGCGGGATAGGAGATACGCAGTATTTT. It specifies CASSFGSGIGDTQYF.

In its sample, this clonotype was seen a few times. The genes are TRBV4-3 and TRBJ1-6; D is unclear. V was pared by 0 bases and J by 9 bases, with 6 bases between. CDR3 length: 13 amino acids. Germline V CDR1 and CDR2: LGHNA, YSLEER. CDR3 sequence (DNA): TGCGCCAGCAGCCAAGATTTCCGTTCACCCCTCCACTTT. Its protein is CASSQDFRSPLHF.

This clonotype was detected only a few times. The V gene is TRBV4-2, the J gene TRBJ2-7; D is uncertain. The CDR3 contains 13 residues. Trimming took 4 bases from V and 5 from J, leaving 12 bases between them. Germline CDR1 reads LGHNA; CDR2 reads YNFKEQ. This CDR3 is CASSRSYSNEQYF. As DNA, the CDR3 is TGTGCCAGCAGCCGATCATATTCCAACGAGCAGTACTTC.

The chain joins TRBV7-8 to TRBJ1-5; D remains unclear. Germline loops: CDR1 SGHVS, CDR2 FQNEAQ. The CDR3 covers 14 residues. The germline V and J ends were trimmed by 8 bases and 0 bases, with 11 bases remaining between them. In nucleotides, the CDR3 is TGTGCCAGCGCGTCGGGAAATAGCAATCAGCCCCAGCATTTT. As protein: CASASGNSNQPQHF.

The chain recombines TRBV7-4 with TRBJ2-2; a possible D gene is TRBD1 (5 bases). Germline CDR1 is SGHVT and CDR2 is SQSDAQ. The CDR3 spans 12 residues. Trimming pared 7 bases from V and 4 bases from J, leaving 7 bases between. The CDR3 is CASTGPTGELFF. The DNA of the CDR3 is TGTGCCAGCACAGGGCCCACCGGGGAGCTGTTTTTT. Drawing the rest from reference TRBV7-4 and TRBJ2-2, the complete variable domain is GAGVSQSPRYKVAKRGRDVALRCDSISGHVTLYWYRQTLGQGSEVLTYSQSDAQRDKSGRPSGRFSAERPERSVSTLKIQRTEQGDSAVYLCASTGPTGELFFGEGSRLTVL.

The chain employs TRBV7-2 and TRBJ2-7, with 8 bases that match TRBD1. Germline CDR1 reads SGHTA; CDR2 reads FQGNSA. This CDR3 comprises 14 residues. The J segment lost 1 base and the V segment lost 7 bases, leaving 6 bases of the junction unmatched. This CDR3 is CASTKGQGSYEQYF. The DNA of the CDR3 is TGTGCCAGCACCAAAGGACAGGGTTCCTACGAGCAGTACTTC.

This clonotype was found many times. This chain uses TRBV7-2 with TRBJ1-1, with a tentative D call TRBD1 (6 bases). The CDR3 sequence is 13 residues long. V lost 0 bases and J lost 6, with 8 bases in between. In germline, CDR1 is SGHTA, CDR2 FQGNSA. Here the CDR3 DNA reads TGTGCCAGCAGCTTAGCTAAGGGGGCTGAAGCTTTCTTT. This codes for CASSLAKGAEAFF.

This chain uses TRBV7-9 with TRBJ2-5, with 13 bases identical to TRBD2. Germline CDR1 SEHNR, CDR2 FQNEAQ (reference sequence). The CDR3 is 15 amino acids. The V gene end was trimmed by 8 bases and the J gene end by 9 bases; junction bases not matched to a gene: 12. CDR3 bases: TGTGCCAGCGGAACCTTCGGACTAGCGGGAGTGTCCCAGTACTTC. Its protein is CASGTFGLAGVSQYF.

The chain links TRBV27 to TRBJ2-3; D remains ambiguous. Deletions cut 5 bases from V and 3 bases from J, with 15 bases between. Germline-derived CDR1 and CDR2 are MNHEY and SMNVEV (reference sequence). The CDR3 is 15 residues long. For the CDR3, the DNA is TGTGCCAGCAGTGTTCGGTGGAGTGGAACAGATACGCAGTATTTT. This gives the protein CASSVRWSGTDTQYF.

V usage is TRBV20-1 and J usage is TRBJ1-2; D unclear. V lost 1 base and J lost 4, with 10 bases in between. Germline CDR1 and CDR2: DFQATT and SNEGSKA (reference sequence). The CDR3 is made up of 13 amino acids. As DNA, the CDR3 is TGCAGTGCTAGAGGAAAAGCGGGCTATGGCTACACCTTC. Protein sequence: CSARGKAGYGYTF.

V is TRBV5-1 and J is TRBJ2-2; possibly TRBD1 for D (6 bases). This CDR3 contains 15 residues. V was clipped by 0 bases and J by 6 bases, with 12 bases between them. Germline V CDR1 and CDR2: SGHRS, YFSETQ. This CDR3 is CASSLVAGVAGELFF. The CDR3 DNA is TGCGCCAGCAGCTTGGTGGCAGGGGTAGCCGGGGAGCTGTTTTTT.

This clonotype has only a few counts. The V gene is TRBV24-1, the J gene TRBJ2-1; TRBD1 matches at 9 bases. The germline gives CDR1 KGHDR, CDR2 SFDVKD. CDR3 length equals 16 residues. The junction had 16 bases not matched to a gene; V was cut back by 9 bases and J by 8 bases. CDR3 loop: CATSGTGWNSVDEQFF. In nucleotides, the CDR3 is TGTGCCACCTCCGGGACAGGGTGGAACTCGGTGGATGAGCAGTTCTTC.

This sequence joins TRBV6-6 and TRBJ2-5; D is uncertain. Germline V gives CDR1 MNHNY, CDR2 SVGAGI (reference sequence). The V and J ends lost 8 bases and 2 bases respectively, with 9 bases between them. This CDR3 contains 12 residues. In DNA, the CDR3 is TGTGCCAGCCAAAACCTACAAGAGACCCAGTACTTC. Its translation: CASQNLQETQYF.

The J gene is TRBJ2-2, the V gene TRBV12-3 or TRBV12-4; D uncertain. There are 15 residues in the CDR3. The ends were cut back, 6 bases at V and 0 bases at J, with 11 bases in the middle. Written as DNA, the CDR3 is TGTGCCAGCAGCACCTCCAGCCCGAACACCGGGGAGCTGTTTTTT. This encodes CASSTSSPNTGELFF.

This clonotype appeared a single time. V is TRBV6-6 and J is TRBJ1-1, with D uncertain. Germline V CDR1 and CDR2: MNHNY, SVGAGI (reference sequence). V shed 7 bases and J shed 7 bases, with 13 bases lying between them. The CDR3 totals 12 residues. The CDR3 sequence is CASNPPGSEAFF. The CDR3 DNA follows: TGTGCCAGCAACCCCCCGGGCAGTGAAGCTTTCTTT.

The chain carries TRBV29-1 and TRBJ1-1, with 7 bases that match TRBD1. The germline V gene has CDR1 SQVTM and CDR2 ANQGSEA. The CDR3 runs 12 residues. CDR3 nucleotides: TGCACCGCGGGGCAGGGGGACGCTGAAGCTTTCTTT. Translating it yields CTAGQGDAEAFF.

The sample holds a few counts of this clonotype. V is TRBV6-1 and J is TRBJ1-2, with 9 bases lining up with TRBD1. The CDR3 is made up of 15 amino acids. Germline V gene data show CDR1 as MNHNS and CDR2 as SASEGT. The V segment lost 6 bases and the J segment 4 bases; nucleotides outside the gene matches: 9. This chain's CDR3 is CASSEWTGAAYGYTF. The CDR3 region has the DNA TGTGCCAGCAGCGAATGGACAGGGGCTGCCTATGGCTACACCTTC.

This clonotype was seen ten or more times. The genes are TRBV7-8 and TRBJ2-2; D perhaps matches TRBD1 (6 bases). The ends were cut back, 1 base at V and 4 bases at J, with 10 bases in the middle. Germline-derived CDR1 and CDR2 are SGHVS and FQNEAQ. The CDR3 runs to 15 residues. The CDR3 nucleotides read TGTGCCAGCAGCTTAGAGGGGGTTGCCACCGGGGAGCTGTTTTTT. Protein: CASSLEGVATGELFF.

This clonotype occurred a few times. V is TRBV11-2 and J is TRBJ2-7; a possible D gene is TRBD1 (5 bases). This CDR3 contains 15 residues. The V end was cut by 4 bases, the J end by 3 bases, with 16 bases between. Germline V lookup: CDR1 SGHAT, CDR2 FQNNGV. This chain's CDR3 is CASSSTPTAYYEQYF. The CDR3 nucleotides are TGTGCCAGCAGCTCAACCCCGACAGCTTACTACGAGCAGTACTTC.